This T cell receptor (beta chain) was captured in a study of T cells after yellow fever vaccination. Study summary: SMART-Seq v4 Ultra Low Input prepared the low-cell-number fractions.

Study outcomes and limitations: Subsequent to the booster, the majority of primary-vaccination clones reappeared (roughly 95% CD4, more than 70% CD8).

In its sample, this clonotype was seen many times. What it recognizes is unknown. V lost 5 bases to trimming and J lost 4 bases, with 9 bases between them. The CDR3 extends over 14 amino acids. TCRdb reprocessed the 5' RACE reads via MiXCR and lists one record per CDR3 protein. The table includes 250,000 to 300,000 distinct CDR3 sequences, around 4.9% detected once. The starting material was CD4+ T cells sorted from PBMCs, obtained on the day of the yellow fever booster vaccination. The chain recombines TRBV12-3 or TRBV12-4 with TRBJ2-6; no firm D call. This sequence originates from a man aged 18 to 35 who received the YFV17D yellow fever vaccine. The CDR3 sequence is CASSLQSGANVLTF. The DNA for the CDR3 is TGTGCCAGCAGTCTGCAGAGCGGGGCCAACGTCCTGACTTTC.